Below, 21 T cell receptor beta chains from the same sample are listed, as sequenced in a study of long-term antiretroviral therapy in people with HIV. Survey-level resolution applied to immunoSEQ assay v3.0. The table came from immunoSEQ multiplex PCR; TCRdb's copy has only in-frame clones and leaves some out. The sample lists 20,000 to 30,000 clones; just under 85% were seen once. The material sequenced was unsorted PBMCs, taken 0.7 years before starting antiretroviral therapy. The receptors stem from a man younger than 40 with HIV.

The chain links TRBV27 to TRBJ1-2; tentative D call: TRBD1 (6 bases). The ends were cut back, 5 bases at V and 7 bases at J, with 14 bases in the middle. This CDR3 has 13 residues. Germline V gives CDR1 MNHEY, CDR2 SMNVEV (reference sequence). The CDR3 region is CASSKQGPGGYTF. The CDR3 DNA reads TGTGCCAGCAGTAAACAGGGCCCGGGTGGCTACACCTTC.

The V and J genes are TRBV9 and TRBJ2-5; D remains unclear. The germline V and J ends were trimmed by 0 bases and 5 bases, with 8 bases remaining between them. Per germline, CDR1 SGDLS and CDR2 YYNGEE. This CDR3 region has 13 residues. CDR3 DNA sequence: TGTGCCAGCAGCGTAGAGGGTCGGGAGACCCAGTACTTC. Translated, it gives CASSVEGRETQYF.

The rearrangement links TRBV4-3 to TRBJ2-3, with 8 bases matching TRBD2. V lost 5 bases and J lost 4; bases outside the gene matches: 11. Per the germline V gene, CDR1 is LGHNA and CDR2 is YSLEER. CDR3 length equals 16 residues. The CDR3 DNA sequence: TGCGCCAGCAGCGGGGGGGCTAGCGGGTGGGCAGATACGCAGTATTTT. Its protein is CASSGGASGWADTQYF.

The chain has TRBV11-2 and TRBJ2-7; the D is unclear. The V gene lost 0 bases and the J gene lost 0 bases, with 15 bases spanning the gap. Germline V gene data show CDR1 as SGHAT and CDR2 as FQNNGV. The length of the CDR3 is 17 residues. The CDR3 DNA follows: TGTGCCAGCAGCTTAGACCGGGTCGGCTCGAGCTCCTACGAGCAGTACTTC. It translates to CASSLDRVGSSSYEQYF. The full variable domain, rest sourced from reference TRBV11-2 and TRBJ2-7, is EAGVAQSPRYKIIEKRQSVAFWCNPISGHATLYWYQQILGQGPKLLIQFQNNGVVDDSQLPKDRFSAERLKGVDSTLKIQPAKLEDSAVYLCASSLDRVGSSSYEQYFGPGTRLTVT.

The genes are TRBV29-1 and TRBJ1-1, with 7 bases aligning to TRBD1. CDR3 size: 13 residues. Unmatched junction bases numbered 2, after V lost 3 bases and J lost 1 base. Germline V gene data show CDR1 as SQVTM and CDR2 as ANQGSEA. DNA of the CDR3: TGCAGCGTTGATAGGGGGCGGAACACTGAAGCTTTCTTT. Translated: CSVDRGRNTEAFF.

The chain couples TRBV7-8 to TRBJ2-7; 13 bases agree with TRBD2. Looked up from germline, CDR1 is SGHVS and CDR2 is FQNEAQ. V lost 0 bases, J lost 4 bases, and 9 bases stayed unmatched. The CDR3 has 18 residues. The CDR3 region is CASSLAVTSGRSHYEQYF. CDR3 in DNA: TGTGCCAGCAGCTTAGCGGTGACTAGCGGGAGGTCCCATTACGAGCAGTACTTC.

The CDR3, as DNA: TGTGCCAGCACCGTCGAGGGGATGAACACCGGGGAGCTGTTTTTT. This encodes CASTVEGMNTGELFF. The chain uses TRBV11-2 and TRBJ2-2; the D gene could be TRBD1 or TRBD2 (5 bases each). Trimming took off 7 bases at V and 1 base at J, with 13 bases between the two ends. This CDR3 is built from 15 residues. Per the germline V gene, CDR1 is SGHAT and CDR2 is FQNNGV.

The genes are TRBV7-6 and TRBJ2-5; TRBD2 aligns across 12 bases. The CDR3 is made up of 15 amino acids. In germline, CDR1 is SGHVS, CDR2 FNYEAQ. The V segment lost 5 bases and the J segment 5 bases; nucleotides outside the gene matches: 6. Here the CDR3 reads CASSPLAGGPETQYF. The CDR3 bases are TGTGCCAGCAGCCCTCTAGCGGGGGGGCCGGAGACCCAGTACTTC.

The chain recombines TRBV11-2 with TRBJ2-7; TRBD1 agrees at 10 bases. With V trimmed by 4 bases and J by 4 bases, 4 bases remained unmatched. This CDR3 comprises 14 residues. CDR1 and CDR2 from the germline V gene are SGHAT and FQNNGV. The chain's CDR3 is CASSSPGQGYEQYF. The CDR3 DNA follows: TGTGCCAGCAGCTCCCCGGGACAGGGGTACGAGCAGTACTTC.

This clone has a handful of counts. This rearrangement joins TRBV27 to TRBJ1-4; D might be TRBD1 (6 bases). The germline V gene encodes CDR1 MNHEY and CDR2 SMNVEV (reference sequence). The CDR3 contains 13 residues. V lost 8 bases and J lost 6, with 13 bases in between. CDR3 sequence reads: CASRRGAYEKLFF. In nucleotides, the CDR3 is TGTGCCAGCCGAAGGGGGGCATATGAAAAACTGTTTTTT.

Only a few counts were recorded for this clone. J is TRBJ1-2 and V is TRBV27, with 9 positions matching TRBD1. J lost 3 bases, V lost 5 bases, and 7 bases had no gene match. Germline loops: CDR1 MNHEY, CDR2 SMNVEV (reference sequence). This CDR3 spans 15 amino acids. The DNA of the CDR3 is TGTGCCAGCAGTCTCTCGGGACAGGGCTACTATGGCTACACCTTC. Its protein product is CASSLSGQGYYGYTF.

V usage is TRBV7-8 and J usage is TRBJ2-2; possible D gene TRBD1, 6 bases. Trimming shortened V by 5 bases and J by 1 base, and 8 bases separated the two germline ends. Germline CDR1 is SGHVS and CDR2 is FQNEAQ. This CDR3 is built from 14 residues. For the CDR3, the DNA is TGTGCCAGCAGCAAGACAGGGAACACCGGGGAGCTGTTTTTT. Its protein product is CASSKTGNTGELFF.

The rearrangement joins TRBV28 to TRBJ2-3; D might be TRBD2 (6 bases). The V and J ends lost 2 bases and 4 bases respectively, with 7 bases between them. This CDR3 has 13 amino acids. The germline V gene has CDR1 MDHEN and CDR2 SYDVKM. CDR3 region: CASSLRGADTQYF. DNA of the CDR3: TGTGCCAGCAGTTTACGCGGGGCAGATACGCAGTATTTT.

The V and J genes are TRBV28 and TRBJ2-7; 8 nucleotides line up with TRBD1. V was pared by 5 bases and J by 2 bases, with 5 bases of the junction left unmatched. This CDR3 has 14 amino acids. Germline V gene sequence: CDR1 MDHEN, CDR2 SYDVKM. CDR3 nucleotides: TGTGCCAGCAGTATCACAGGGGGAGCCTACGAGCAGTACTTC. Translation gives CASSITGGAYEQYF.

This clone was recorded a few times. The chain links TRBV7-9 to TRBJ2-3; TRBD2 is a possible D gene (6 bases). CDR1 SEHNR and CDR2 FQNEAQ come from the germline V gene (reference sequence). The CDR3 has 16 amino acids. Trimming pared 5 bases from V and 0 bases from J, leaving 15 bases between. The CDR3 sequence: CASSIRRTTSTDTQYF. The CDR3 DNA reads TGTGCCAGCAGCATCAGGCGGACTACTAGCACAGATACGCAGTATTTT.

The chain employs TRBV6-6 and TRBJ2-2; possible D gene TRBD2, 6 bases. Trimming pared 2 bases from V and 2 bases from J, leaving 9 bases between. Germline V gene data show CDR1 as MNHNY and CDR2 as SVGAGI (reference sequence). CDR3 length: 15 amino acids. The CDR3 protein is CASSYGTPNTGELFF. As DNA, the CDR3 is TGTGCCAGCAGTTACGGGACTCCTAACACCGGGGAGCTGTTTTTT.

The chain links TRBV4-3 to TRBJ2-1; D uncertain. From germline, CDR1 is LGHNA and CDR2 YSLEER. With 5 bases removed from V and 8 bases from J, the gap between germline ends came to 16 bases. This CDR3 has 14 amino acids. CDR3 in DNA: TGCGCCAGCAGCGCGAGTAGCCCTGTGGATGAGCAGTTCTTC. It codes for CASSASSPVDEQFF.

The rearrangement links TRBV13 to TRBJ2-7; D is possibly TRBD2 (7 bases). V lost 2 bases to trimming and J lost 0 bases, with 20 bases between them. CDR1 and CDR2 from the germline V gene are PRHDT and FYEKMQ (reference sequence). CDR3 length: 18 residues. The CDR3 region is CASSLTVTGGGRSYEQYF. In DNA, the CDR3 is TGTGCCAGCAGCTTAACTGTCACCGGCGGGGGCCGCTCCTACGAGCAGTACTTC.

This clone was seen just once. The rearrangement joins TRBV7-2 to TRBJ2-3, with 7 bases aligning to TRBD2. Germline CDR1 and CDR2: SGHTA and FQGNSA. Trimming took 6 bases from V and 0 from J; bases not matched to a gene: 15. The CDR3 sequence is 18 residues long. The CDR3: CASSPIATAGPSTDTQYF. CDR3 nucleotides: TGTGCCAGCAGTCCGATAGCGACAGCGGGACCCAGCACAGATACGCAGTATTTT.

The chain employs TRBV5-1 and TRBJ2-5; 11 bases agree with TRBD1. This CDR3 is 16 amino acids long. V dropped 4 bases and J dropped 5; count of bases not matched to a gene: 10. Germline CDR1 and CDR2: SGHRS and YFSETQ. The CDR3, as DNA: TGCGCCAGCAGCGCCAGGACAGGGGGCGGTGGGGAGACCCAGTACTTC. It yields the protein CASSARTGGGGETQYF.

CDR3: CSVPDGNEQYF. For the CDR3, the DNA is TGCAGCGTTCCGGACGGAAACGAGCAGTACTTC. V is TRBV29-1 and J is TRBJ2-7; D gene uncertain. V shed 5 bases and J shed 5 bases, with 10 bases lying between them. This CDR3 contains 11 residues. Germline V lookup: CDR1 SQVTM, CDR2 ANQGSEA.